The present T cell receptor beta chain was sequenced within a study of chemoradiotherapy in HPV16-positive cancers. This CDR3 is 13 amino acids long. With 5 bases removed from V and 3 bases from J, the gap between germline ends came to 8 bases. Per germline, CDR1 MDHEN and CDR2 SYDVKM. Measured with immunoSEQ multiplex PCR; TCRdb has only the in-frame clones, and not every one. Here the sample spans 10,000 to 15,000 clones, 89% being singletons. Study conclusions and caveats: Candidate HPV-specific clones and E7-related TCR motifs grew in tumor during treatment.

Details on this clone: The antigen remains unidentified.

Over chemoradiotherapy, repertoires were sampled more than once. Material: blood, obtained from a patient who underwent chemoradiotherapy. The chain employs TRBV28 and TRBJ1-5, with unresolved D. The clonotype originates from a human donor with HPV-associated anogenital cancer. The CDR3 sequence is CASSRPLNQPQHF. CDR3 in DNA: TGTGCCAGCAGTCGACCGCTCAATCAGCCCCAGCATTTT.